The sequence of this T cell receptor (beta chain) was determined in a study of cytomegalovirus exposure and HLA in healthy donors (dated by TCRdb to 2015 to 2018). As for the study more broadly: According to an earlier analysis of several hundred of the donors, about 170 million T cells yielded 120 million or so unique TCR beta sequences and 250 to 350 Gb of sequence data. Roughly 300 gigabases of sequencing data and approximately 85 million unique TCR sequences were included in an early release covering around 600 HLA-typed donors. Of the roughly 400 genotyped donors, 70% to 90% were placed in the genetic ancestry cluster associated with self-reported Caucasian donors. The study was designed to test whether signatures of past pathogen exposure could be identified by cataloging public T cell receptors. The T cell repertoires of some 670 subjects were profiled by immunosequencing and related to cytomegalovirus serostatus. Along with the approximately 650-subject first cohort, a separate validation cohort of 120 different subjects was used. To predict cytomegalovirus infection status, the study combined high-throughput TCR immunosequencing, statistical association of individual TCRs with disease status, and machine learning. In a later analysis, previously published TCR beta repertoires from about 640 donors were re-analyzed and high-resolution HLA genotyping was added so that TCR occurrence patterns could be studied. The later analysis used no new phenotypic data to find candidate immune exposures, relying instead on TCR beta sequences and their occurrence across donors. An earlier analysis of roughly 580 of the donors used high-throughput TCR beta sequencing to judge whether each TCR beta V gene segment behaved as functional or pseudogenic. Donor age, sex, ethnicity and CMV serostatus were compiled alongside the repertoire data. A later genetic analysis used genome-wide SNP genotypes for about 65% of the 666 donors, treating that subset as a discovery cohort. Every discovery cohort repertoire had been produced on one sequencing platform. Class I and class II HLA loci were covered by the typing at four-digit resolution. Typing coverage varied by locus: about 629-640 donors for A, B, C, DRB1 and DQB1; some 520 for DQA1; over 600 for DPA1; 450 to 480 for DPB1. Four or five DR-DQ haplotypes were handled as single units for association and clustering because linkage in the cohort was strong. Across around 400 genotyped donors of the cohort, an average of roughly 200,000 unique TCR beta nucleotide sequences per donor were sequenced, and approximately 19% of those sequences were non-productive.

A note on this clone: Its specific antigen is unknown. The record has no base qualities; no much larger clone is one base away.

The cohort was made up of hundreds of healthy bone marrow donors. At the time of sampling, all cohort members were nominally healthy, though unrecorded immune exposures were likely present. The donor tested CMV seropositive and was one of the 289 seropositive cohort members. A peripheral blood sample was collected from each donor, and TCR beta sequencing was performed on peripheral blood mononuclear cells. The Qiagen DNeasy Blood Extraction Kit was used to extract genomic DNA from the blood cell samples. Results and caveats for the whole study, not just this receptor: Some IMGT-functional V segments, including TRBV6-2 and TRBV6-3, could not be told apart with the 87-base-pair reads, so those segments were excluded. The study listed 150 to 200 TCR beta chains as associated with cytomegalovirus. Cytomegalovirus status was reported to be diagnosed by the classifier with high specificity and sensitivity in both the original and validation cohorts. According to a later analysis, TCR association rates differed among HLA loci, with DRB1 alleles showing the most associated TCRs and HLA-C alleles showing the fewest. Presence/absence analyses assumed roughly uniform sequencing depth across donors, an assumption that may not hold. Immune exposure information for the cohort was limited to CMV serostatus. The authors suggested that the approach could potentially be generalized to other disease states and immunological phenotypes. Only TCR beta chains were sequenced in this cohort, and the absence of alpha or paired-chain data limited detectable features. HLA typing was unavailable for some donors at each locus, so association tests used only the typed subset. The earlier analysis of some 540 of the donors excluded fewer than 20 rarely observed V segments, including chromosome 9 orphons, because counts were too low. Assigning TCR associations to individual alleles was difficult when HLA alleles, especially DR and DQ, strongly co-occurred. A later genetic analysis reported fewer N-insertions in productive TCRs among donors in an Asian-associated ancestry cluster than the roughly 700-donor mean. In a later genetic analysis, a missense DCLRE1C variant was associated with V-gene and J-gene trimming of TCR beta chains, and the association was replicated in an independent cohort. Correlated functional status among segregating V segments might reflect linkage disequilibrium, but an unknown experimental factor could not be ruled out. In an earlier analysis of approximately 590 of the donors, most TCR beta V segments were observed in productive rearrangements about 90% or about 30% of the time, broadly matching IMGT annotations. The sequencing pipeline was judged likely to have produced a cluster of highly shared sequence variants as a technical artifact. In a later analysis, some 18,000 TCR beta sequences were associated with specific HLA alleles at a false discovery rate of 0.05. A further reported finding was that TCR beta sequences accurately predicted the HLA-A and HLA-B alleles for most subjects in the first cohort. According to a later analysis, most CMV-associated TCR beta chains appeared to be HLA-restricted, and the HLA associations seemed to be driven largely by CMV exposure. A later analysis reported that several top co-occurrence clusters appeared linked to parvovirus B19, influenza, CMV and Epstein-Barr virus. In vitro tests confirmed that a few of the cytomegalovirus-associated TCR beta chains recognize cytomegalovirus antigens. A later analysis found that HLA-associated TCR beta chains were more clonally expanded and had lower generation probabilities than equally common non-associated chains. Across donors, most TCR sequences were observed very rarely, whereas some public TCRs were present in many individuals.

CDR1 and CDR2, per the germline V gene, are SGHRS and YFSETQ. Spanning cysteine to phenylalanine, the CDR3 consists of 13 amino acids. The retained sequence is limited to the CDR3, 39 bases, with the frame set at the first base. V ends up 7 bases short and J 4 bases short, with an unmatched junction base count of 4. The library was prepared using the immunoSEQ multiplex PCR assay. For the multiplex PCR, a mixture combining 60 forward primers for TCR Vbeta segments and 13 reverse primers for TCR Jbeta segments was used. A multiplex PCR assay on genomic DNA amplified the CDR3 region of rearranged TCR beta genes. The Illumina HiSeq System was used to sequence the amplified TCR beta libraries as 87-base-pair reads. On the study's bioinformatics: Across the 640 or so repertoires, a later analysis counted approximately 83 million unique TCR beta chains, roughly 11 million of which were shared by at least two donors. A nearest-neighbor algorithm error-corrected the raw reads and collapsed the reads into unique sequences, merging closely related sequences to remove PCR and sequencing errors. Alignment of CDR3 sequences to IMGT reference sequences was used to assign V, D and J gene segments. Each retained sequence needed at least a six-nucleotide match to both a V gene segment and a J gene segment. A rearrangement counted as productive if the CDR3 had no stop codons and remained in frame with V and J, and every other rearrangement counted as non-productive. CDR3 was defined according to IMGT convention as the region running from the second conserved V-encoded cysteine to the conserved J-encoded phenylalanine. The earlier analysis of some 550 of the donors excluded any sequence lacking an unambiguous match to a single V gene segment. In an earlier analysis of several hundred of the donors, V segments were called functional above 56.7% productive rearrangements and were called segregating when the between-donor standard deviation exceeded 5%. A statistical classification framework was developed to diagnose cytomegalovirus status using the catalog of TCR beta chain sequences. A later analysis assigned V and J genes by comparing TCR nucleotide sequences with IMGT/GENE-DB human TR gene sequences. Using the TCRdist pipeline, a later analysis assigned CDR3 sequences along with most-parsimonious VDJ recombination scenarios. A later analysis defined each TCR beta chain by its CDR3 amino acid sequence plus V-gene family, and excluded reads lacking a unique V-gene family. In a later analysis, 450 to 600 highly shared, low-generation-probability nucleotide sequences were removed to address suspected cross-contamination and a sequencing artifact. For each public chain, a later analysis derived a clonal expansion index from normalized ranks of inferred template counts within each repertoire. A later analysis computed generation probabilities with a VDJ recombination model fitted to out-of-frame rearrangements, and checked the results against IGoR. A later analysis scored TCR-TCR, TCR-HLA and TCR-CMV co-occurrence with hypergeometric tests, applying a repertoire-size bias correction to TCR pairs. To estimate false discovery rates, a later analysis permuted the HLA or CMV assignments 20 times. In a later analysis, co-occurring TCRs were grouped using DBSCAN, and TCRdist sequence similarity was added for clustering within HLA-allele-positive subsets. For co-occurrence clustering, repertoires with fewer than 30,000 or more than 120,000 public chains were excluded, along with roughly 5 repertoires with anomalous nucleotide sharing. TCRdb obtained this table from immuneACCESS and retained in-frame rearrangements with V and J assigned. These tables miss some clones; where compared with another copy, unresolved V genes account for less than half of the shortfall, and the remainder is unexplained. V and J calls and clone size are copied from that table; D and trimming were computed from the DNA. This sample holds about 100,000 clones; 60% to 85% were observed only once. Clones ranked in the top ten supply roughly 4.9% of the sample.

This chain is built from TRBV5-1 and TRBJ2-2; the central 7 bases match TRBD2. This clonotype was obtained from a female donor in good health and CMV-seropositive. The sequencing sample was made of PBMCs. The CDR3 region has the sequence CASGASGTGELFF. The nucleotide sequence is given as TGCGCCAGCGGCGCTAGCGGCACCGGGGAGCTGTTTTTT.